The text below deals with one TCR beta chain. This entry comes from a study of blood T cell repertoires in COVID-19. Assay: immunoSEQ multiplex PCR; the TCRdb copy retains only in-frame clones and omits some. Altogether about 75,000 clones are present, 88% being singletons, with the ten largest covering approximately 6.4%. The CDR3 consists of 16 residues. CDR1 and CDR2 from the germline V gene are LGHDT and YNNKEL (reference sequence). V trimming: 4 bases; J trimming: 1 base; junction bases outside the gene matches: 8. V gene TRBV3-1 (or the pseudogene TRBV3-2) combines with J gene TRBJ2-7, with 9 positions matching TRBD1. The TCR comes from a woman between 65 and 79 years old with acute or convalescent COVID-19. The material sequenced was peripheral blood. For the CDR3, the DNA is TGTGCCAGCAGCCGAACTTCCGGGACAGGGTCCTACGAGCAGTACTTC. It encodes CASSRTSGTGSYEQYF.